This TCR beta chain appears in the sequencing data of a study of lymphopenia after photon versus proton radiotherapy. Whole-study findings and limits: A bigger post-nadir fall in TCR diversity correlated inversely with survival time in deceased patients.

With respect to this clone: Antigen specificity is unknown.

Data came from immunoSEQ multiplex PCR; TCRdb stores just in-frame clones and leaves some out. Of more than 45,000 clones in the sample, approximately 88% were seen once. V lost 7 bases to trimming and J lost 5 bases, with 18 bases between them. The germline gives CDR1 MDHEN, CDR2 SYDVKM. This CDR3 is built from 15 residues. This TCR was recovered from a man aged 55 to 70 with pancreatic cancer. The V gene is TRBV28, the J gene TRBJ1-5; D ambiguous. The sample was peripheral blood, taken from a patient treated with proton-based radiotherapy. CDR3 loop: CASTPPDLKYQPQHF. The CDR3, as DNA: TGTGCCAGCACCCCCCCGGACCTGAAATATCAGCCCCAGCATTTT. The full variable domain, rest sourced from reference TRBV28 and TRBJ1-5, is DVKVTQSSRYLVKRTGEKVFLECVQDMDHENMFWYRQDPGLGLRLIYFSYDVKMKEKGDIPEGYSVSREKKERFSLILESASTNQTSMYLCASTPPDLKYQPQHFGDGTRLSIL.